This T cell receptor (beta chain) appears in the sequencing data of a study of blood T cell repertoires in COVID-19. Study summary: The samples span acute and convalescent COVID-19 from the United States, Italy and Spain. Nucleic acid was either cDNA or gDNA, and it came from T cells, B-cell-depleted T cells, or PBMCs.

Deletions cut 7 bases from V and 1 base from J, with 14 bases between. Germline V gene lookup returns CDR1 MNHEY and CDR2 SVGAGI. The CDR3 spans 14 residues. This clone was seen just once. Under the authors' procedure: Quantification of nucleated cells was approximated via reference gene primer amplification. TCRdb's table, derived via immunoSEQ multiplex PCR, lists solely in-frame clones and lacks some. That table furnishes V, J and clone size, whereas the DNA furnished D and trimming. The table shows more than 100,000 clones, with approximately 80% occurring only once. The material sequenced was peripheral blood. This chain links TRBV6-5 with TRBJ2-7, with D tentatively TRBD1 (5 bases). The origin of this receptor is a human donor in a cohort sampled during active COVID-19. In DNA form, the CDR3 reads TGTGCCAGCACATCGAACAGGAAGTCCTACGAGCAGTACTTC. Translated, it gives CASTSNRKSYEQYF.